This is a list of T cell receptor beta chains from one sample in a study of cytomegalovirus exposure and HLA in healthy donors. Generated by immunoSEQ multiplex PCR, the TCRdb table keeps only in-frame clones and is missing some. The table shows about 160,000 clones, with about 75% occurring only once. Sequencing input: PBMCs. The receptors come from a female donor in good health and CMV-seronegative. Each CDR3 is given with its conserved first and last residue. The D gene is left open where the match is weak. Not all rows give a size; the values are once, few, many and, for expanded clones, a class.

NA,TRBV5-1,TRBJ2-3,NA,TGCGCCAGCAGCTTGGGAAGCGGGCGGTCAAATACGCAGTATTTT,CASSLGSGRSNTQYF
TRBD1,TRBV5-1,TRBJ1-1,few,TGCGCCAGCAGCCCGGGACAGACGAACACTGAAGCTTTCTTT,CASSPGQTNTEAFF
NA,TRBV7-2,TRBJ1-2,NA,TGTGCCAGCAGCCACCAGGGCCTCCCCGATTATGGCTACACCTTC,CASSHQGLPDYGYTF
TRBD1,TRBV7-2,TRBJ2-2,NA,TGTGCCAGCAGCAAGGGACAGGGGAGGGTAGGCACCGGGGAGCTGTTTTTT,CASSKGQGRVGTGELFF
TRBD2,TRBV4-1,TRBJ2-4,NA,TGCGCCAGCAGCCAGAGTAGCGGGGGTGTTGGAGACATTCAGTACTTC,CASSQSSGGVGDIQYF
TRBD1,TRBV27,TRBJ1-5,few,TGTGCCAGCAGTAGAAGAGGGGGCGGCAGGGGCGTAAATCAGCCCCAGCATTTT,CASSRRGGGRGVNQPQHF
NA,TRBV27,TRBJ1-1,NA,TGTGCCAGCAGCCCACTACAGGGTACGTTATCCTTCACTGAAGCTTTCTTT,CASSPLQGTLSFTEAFF
NA,TRBV5-8,TRBJ2-2,NA,TGTGCCAGCAGCAGACCGATCACAGGGATCGGGGAGCTGTTTTTT,CASSRPITGIGELFF
NA,TRBV19,TRBJ1-4,NA,TGTGCCAGTAGTATGAGGGGGACGGCACCCACTAATGAAAAACTGTTTTTT,CASSMRGTAPTNEKLFF
TRBD1,TRBV30,TRBJ1-3,NA,TGTGCCTGCCCTGAGGGCAGGGGGACTGGAAACACCATATATTTT,CACPEGRGTGNTIYF
NA,TRBV6-5,TRBJ1-1,few,TGTGCCAGCCAGGTGGGGAGGGCGGACACTGAAGCTTTCTTT,CASQVGRADTEAFF
NA,TRBV5-1,TRBJ2-1,NA,TGCGCCAGCAGTTCGGCAGGGGACAATGAGCAGTTCTTC,CASSSAGDNEQFF
TRBD1,TRBV19,TRBJ2-7,NA,TGTGCCAGTAAACCGGGACAGGGGGCCTACGAGCAGTACTTC,CASKPGQGAYEQYF
NA,TRBV7-8,TRBJ1-1,few,TGTGCCAGCAGCTTAGGAGGCTTTGACACTGAAGCTTTCTTT,CASSLGGFDTEAFF
TRBD1,TRBV6-6,TRBJ1-1,NA,TGTGCCAGCAGCCAAGGACAGGCCACTGAAGCTTTCTTT,CASSQGQATEAFF
TRBD2,TRBV5-1,TRBJ2-3,NA,TGCGCCAGCAGCAATGGGGGACTAGCCCCCACAGATACGCAGTATTTT,CASSNGGLAPTDTQYF
NA,TRBV14,TRBJ1-2,NA,TGTGCCAGCAGCCAAGTTCGAGGCCTCGCCTATGGCTACACCTTC,CASSQVRGLAYGYTF
NA,TRBV27,TRBJ2-7,NA,TGTGCCAGCAGTTTATCTCGGGGGTCCTCCTACGAGCAGTACTTC,CASSLSRGSSYEQYF
TRBD2,TRBV4-1,TRBJ2-2,NA,TGCGCCAGCAGCTGGGGGACGGGAGGAGGGACCGGGGAGCTGTTTTTT,CASSWGTGGGTGELFF
NA,TRBV5-1,TRBJ2-1,NA,TGCGCCAGCAGCTTGGATCAGGGGCCCTACAATGAGCAGTTCTTC,CASSLDQGPYNEQFF
NA,TRBV10-1,TRBJ1-1,NA,TGCGCCAGCAGTGAGTCTGGGAGAGGGACTGAAGCTTTCTTT,CASSESGRGTEAFF
NA,TRBV4-3,TRBJ2-7,NA,TGCGCCAGCAGCCAGGGGGCCCAGGGGCTGTACGAGCAGTACTTC,CASSQGAQGLYEQYF
NA,TRBV4-3,TRBJ2-7,few,TGCGCCAGCAGCCAAGGAGGAGGAACAGGGAATTACGAGCAGTACTTC,CASSQGGGTGNYEQYF
NA,TRBV19,TRBJ2-6,few,TGTGCCAGTAGCCGGGGCTCTGGGGCCAACGTCCTGACTTTC,CASSRGSGANVLTF
TRBD1,TRBV4-3,TRBJ1-2,NA,TGCGCCAGCAGCCAAGAACCCCCGGGACAGAAAGGCTATGGCTACACCTTC,CASSQEPPGQKGYGYTF
TRBD2,TRBV5-1,TRBJ2-5,NA,TGCGCCAGCAGCCCGGGACTAGCGGGACCTGACCAAGAGACCCAGTACTTC,CASSPGLAGPDQETQYF
NA,TRBV21-1,TRBJ1-5,NA,TGTGCCAGCAGCGGAGGGGGGGGTCAGCCCCAGCATTTT,CASSGGGGQPQHF
TRBD1,TRBV7-2,TRBJ1-5,once,TGTGCCAGCAGCGGTGGGACAGGAGCTCAGCCCCAGCATTTT,CASSGGTGAQPQHF
NA,TRBV4-3,TRBJ2-6,few,TGCGCCAGCAGCCAAGACCGGGCCGGGGTGGCTGGGGCCAACGTCCTGACTTTC,CASSQDRAGVAGANVLTF
TRBD2,TRBV6-4,TRBJ2-1,NA,TGTGCCAGCAGCCCCGGGGGAGGGATGAGCAATGAGCAGTTCTTC,CASSPGGGMSNEQFF